Here is one T cell receptor (beta chain) with its context. The antigen remains unidentified. The method was immunoSEQ multiplex PCR; TCRdb's version includes in-frame clones alone and lacks a portion of them. The sample contains roughly 120,000 clones, around 90% of which appear only once. J gave up 4 bases and V 6 bases, and 6 bases lay outside the gene matches. The CDR3 spans 15 residues. Germline CDR1 is MNHEY and CDR2 is SVGAGI. These data are taken from a study of T cell responses to AZD1222 COVID-19 vaccine. Study-level results: Donors were chiefly white British, with a greater number of females, and clonal diversity was perhaps underestimated.

This receptor was taken from an adult who received the AZD1222 COVID-19 vaccine. Sequenced here: peripheral blood, sampled 28 days after the second AZD1222 dose. The rearrangement joins TRBV6-5 to TRBJ2-2, with 9 bases that match TRBD1. CDR3 sequence: CASRTGGVGTGELFF. The CDR3 region has the DNA TGTGCCAGCAGAACAGGGGGCGTTGGCACCGGGGAGCTGTTTTTT.